The 30 T cell receptor beta chains below all came from one sample that was sequenced in a study of beta chain features in type 1 diabetes. Study conclusions and caveats: People with Type 1 diabetes carried modestly yet significantly shorter TCRB CDR3s in all four CD4+ subsets.

For these receptors, no antigen is known. All of the isolated RNA was reverse transcribed, so expressed TCRB transcripts were sequenced. Measured with immunoSEQ multiplex PCR; TCRdb has only the in-frame clones, and not every one. The table lists about 270,000 clones, roughly an eighth of them singletons. Sequencing was carried out using naive CD4+ T cells from blood. All receptors derive from a young man with type 1 diabetes.

The chain employs TRBV28 and TRBJ2-6, with 11 bases lining up with TRBD1. The CDR3 spans 13 residues. The trim removed 6 bases at V and 12 bases at J, leaving 4 bases unmatched. CDR1 and CDR2 (germline): MDHEN, SYDVKM. CDR3 residues: CASSQGTGGVLTF. The CDR3 DNA sequence: TGTGCCAGCAGCCAGGGGACAGGGGGCGTCCTGACTTTC.

This clone was observed a handful of times. The chain has TRBV30 and TRBJ1-5; no definite D call. Trimming shortened V by 0 bases and J by 4 bases, and 7 bases separated the two germline ends. The CDR3 has 13 amino acids. CDR1 is GTSNPN and CDR2 is SVGIG in the germline V gene (reference sequence). The CDR3 sequence is CAWSVRKNQPQHF. The DNA for the CDR3 is TGTGCCTGGAGTGTCCGTAAAAATCAGCCCCAGCATTTT.

This clone was counted only a few times. This rearrangement joins TRBV7-2 to TRBJ2-1, with 7 bases lining up with TRBD2. The germline gives CDR1 SGHTA, CDR2 FQGNSA. The CDR3 totals 13 residues. The V and J ends lost 3 bases and 7 bases, in that order; junction bases with no gene match: 3. CDR3 residues: CASSFQRDNEQFF. CDR3 DNA sequence: TGTGCCAGCAGCTTCCAGCGGGATAATGAGCAGTTCTTC.

Written as DNA, the CDR3 is TGTGCCAGCAGCTTAGATATAGATACGCAGTATTTT. This codes for CASSLDIDTQYF. The V and J genes are TRBV11-2 and TRBJ2-3, with D unclear. Trimming took off 0 bases at V and 5 bases at J, with 3 bases between the two ends. This CDR3 comprises 12 residues. Germline V CDR1 and CDR2: SGHAT, FQNNGV.

V and J are TRBV30 and TRBJ2-5, with D possibly being TRBD2 (6 bases). This CDR3 has 15 amino acids. V lost 3 bases and J lost 3, with 17 bases in between. Germline assignment: CDR1 GTSNPN and CDR2 SVGIG (reference sequence). The CDR3 protein is CAWSGQIGREETQYF. In DNA, the CDR3 is TGTGCCTGGAGCGGGCAGATCGGGAGAGAAGAGACCCAGTACTTC.

This clone was observed a few times. This rearrangement joins TRBV2 to TRBJ2-4, with a weak D call TRBD2 (6 bases). CDR1 is SNHLY and CDR2 is FYNNEI in the germline V gene. This CDR3 contains 11 residues. Trimming removed 7 bases at V and 8 bases at J, with 9 bases between. Here the CDR3 reads CASTREDIQYF. DNA of the CDR3: TGTGCCAGCACGAGGGAGGACATTCAGTACTTC.

The table lists this clone with a few counts. The genes are TRBV5-1 and TRBJ1-1, with 7 bases matching TRBD1. The V gene end was trimmed by 3 bases and the J gene end by 1 base; junction bases not matched to a gene: 6. From germline, CDR1 is SGHRS and CDR2 YFSETQ. The CDR3 is made up of 15 amino acids. The CDR3 region is CASSYTGTANTEAFF. The CDR3 nucleotides are TGCGCCAGCAGCTATACCGGGACAGCGAACACTGAAGCTTTCTTT. Together with reference TRBV5-1 and TRBJ1-1, the CDR3 gives the full variable domain: KAGVTQTPRYLIKTRGQQVTLSCSPISGHRSVSWYQQTPGQGLQFLFEYFSETQRNKGNFPGRFSGRQFSNSRSEMNVSTLELGDSALYLCASSYTGTANTEAFFGQGTRLTVV.

This clone was counted between two and nine times. The chain recombines TRBV4-2 with TRBJ2-7; unclear D gene. CDR1 is LGHNA and CDR2 is YNFKEQ in the germline V gene. The CDR3 has 14 residues. With 1 base removed from V and 3 bases from J, the gap between germline ends came to 10 bases. The CDR3 reads CASSQATKHYEQYF. In DNA, the CDR3 is TGTGCCAGCAGCCAAGCTACTAAACACTACGAGCAGTACTTC.

The chain combines TRBV18 with TRBJ1-5; the D gene is possibly TRBD1 (6 bases). The length of the CDR3 is 14 residues. The germline V gene has CDR1 KGHSH and CDR2 LQKENI. V dropped 3 bases and J dropped 7 bases, with 13 bases sitting between them. CDR3 DNA: TGTGCCAGCTCACCTGGACAGCGCGTCCAGCCCCAGCATTTT. This sequence encodes CASSPGQRVQPQHF.

This clone has only a few counts. The rearrangement links TRBV2 to TRBJ2-3; D gene ambiguous. There are 12 residues in the CDR3. Germline assignment: CDR1 SNHLY and CDR2 FYNNEI. Trimming shortened V by 3 bases and J by 8 bases, and 9 bases separated the two germline ends. The CDR3 sequence: CASSDSPSTQYF. CDR3 nucleotides: TGTGCCAGCAGTGATAGCCCCAGTACGCAGTATTTT.

The chain uses TRBV25-1 and TRBJ1-4; D remains unclear. The CDR3 is made up of 14 amino acids. V was clipped by 3 bases and J by 8 bases, with 13 bases between them. Germline V lookup: CDR1 MGHDK, CDR2 SYGVNS. This CDR3 reads CASSDGLTGEKLFF. DNA of the CDR3: TGTGCCAGCAGTGATGGGCTGACGGGGGAAAAACTGTTTTTT.

This clone has more than one count but fewer than ten. The same CDR3 can be traced to other DNA sequences in this sample. The V gene is TRBV5-1, the J gene TRBJ1-1; a weak D match, TRBD1 (5 bases). Germline values: CDR1 SGHRS, CDR2 YFSETQ. Trimming removed 1 base at V and 1 base at J, with 8 bases between. The CDR3 has 14 amino acids. This chain's CDR3 is CASSLKGQNTEAFF. As DNA, the CDR3 is TGCGCCAGCAGCTTGAAGGGGCAGAACACTGAAGCTTTCTTT.

In this sample, this clone turned up a few times. The chain couples TRBV7-2 to TRBJ2-3; 7 bases are a match to TRBD1. The germline gives CDR1 SGHTA, CDR2 FQGNSA. Unmatched junction bases numbered 9, after V lost 4 bases and J lost 2 bases. The CDR3 totals 16 residues. CDR3 in DNA: TGTGCCAGCAGCTGGGGACAGATCCTTTCCACAGATACGCAGTATTTT. This translates into CASSWGQILSTDTQYF.

This clone has only a few counts. The chain recombines TRBV15 with TRBJ1-5, with D possibly matching TRBD1 (6 bases). Trimming removed 8 bases at V and 6 bases at J, with 11 bases between. The CDR3 is 12 residues long. Germline V gene sequence: CDR1 LNHNV, CDR2 YYDKDF (reference sequence). The CDR3 DNA is TGTGCCACCGGGGGGGCCAGTCAGCCCCAGCATTTT. This gives the protein CATGGASQPQHF.

This clone was detected only a few times. The chain carries TRBV7-9 and TRBJ2-3; D uncertain. The CDR3 runs to 14 residues. Looked up from germline, CDR1 is SEHNR and CDR2 is FQNEAQ (reference sequence). Trimming removed 4 bases at V and 5 bases at J, with 13 bases between. The CDR3 bases are TGTGCCAGCAGCTCCGGCGGCCCCCGAGATACGCAGTATTTT. Translation: CASSSGGPRDTQYF.

J is TRBJ2-1 and V is TRBV19; the D gene is possibly TRBD1 (5 bases). Germline CDR1 and CDR2: LNHDA and SQIVND (reference sequence). CDR3 length equals 15 residues. V lost 2 bases and J 0 bases, leaving 8 bases between the germline ends. This CDR3 reads CASSIWGLSYNEQFF. In nucleotides, the CDR3 is TGTGCCAGTAGTATATGGGGCCTCTCCTACAATGAGCAGTTCTTC. Based on the CDR3 plus reference TRBV19 and TRBJ2-1, the full variable domain is DGGITQSPKYLFRKEGQNVTLSCEQNLNHDAMYWYRQDPGQGLRLIYYSQIVNDFQKGDIAEGYSVSREKKESFPLTVTSAQKNPTAFYLCASSIWGLSYNEQFFGPGTRLTVL.

This clone showed up just a few times. DNA of the CDR3: TGTGCCAGCAGCCGGGGACAGACCCCCCAAGAGACCCAGTACTTC. Protein product: CASSRGQTPQETQYF. The rearrangement uses TRBV7-2 and TRBJ2-5; 7 bases line up with TRBD1. This CDR3 has 15 amino acids. The V and J ends lost 5 bases and 1 base, in that order; junction bases with no gene match: 7. Germline assignment: CDR1 SGHTA and CDR2 FQGNSA.

CDR3 sequence (DNA): TGTGCCAGCAGTTATGGCGGGAGTCCAGATACGCAGTATTTT. It yields the protein CASSYGGSPDTQYF. This sequence joins TRBV27 and TRBJ2-3; 7 bases agree with TRBD2. V lost 4 bases and J lost 4; bases outside the gene matches: 5. CDR1 and CDR2 from the germline V gene are MNHEY and SMNVEV (reference sequence). The CDR3 is 14 residues long.

The table lists this clone with a few counts. The J gene is TRBJ2-4, the V gene TRBV7-2; D not resolved. Germline values: CDR1 SGHTA, CDR2 FQGNSA. The CDR3 has 14 residues. The V end lost 4 bases, the J end lost 5 bases, and 12 bases lay between the germline ends. DNA for the CDR3: TGTGCCAGCAGCTCCTCGACTGTAGAAAACATTCAGTACTTC. It specifies CASSSSTVENIQYF.

The chain is built from TRBV11-1 and TRBJ2-1; 11 nucleotides line up with TRBD2. The CDR3 spans 16 residues. Trimming cost V 4 bases and J 1 base; bases outside gene matches: 3. Germline V lookup: CDR1 SGHAT, CDR2 FQDESV (reference sequence). CDR3 amino acids: CASSSGLAVSYNEQFF. The CDR3, as DNA: TGTGCCAGCAGCTCGGGACTAGCGGTTTCCTACAATGAGCAGTTCTTC.

The J gene is TRBJ1-2, the V gene TRBV7-9; possible D gene TRBD1, 5 bases. With 1 base removed from V and 6 bases from J, the gap between germline ends came to 9 bases. This CDR3 is 13 amino acids long. The germline V gene has CDR1 SEHNR and CDR2 FQNEAQ (reference sequence). CDR3 nucleotides: TGTGCCAGCAGCTTAGAGGCGGGGCATGGCTACACCTTC. Its translation is CASSLEAGHGYTF.

This clone turned up a few times. This chain uses TRBV29-1 with TRBJ2-1, with a tentative D call TRBD2 (8 bases). The CDR3 sequence is 23 residues long. CDR1 is SQVTM and CDR2 is ANQGSEA in the germline V gene. Trimming shortened V by 6 bases and J by 3 bases, and 42 bases separated the two germline ends. The CDR3 DNA is TGCAGCGTGCGCGACAGGGCACCGGGCACCTCCCCGGGAGGGCCGATTAGCTACAATGAGCAGTTCTTC. Translating it yields CSVRDRAPGTSPGGPISYNEQFF.

The chain links TRBV28 to TRBJ2-7; TRBD2 aligns across 8 bases. V was pared by 7 bases and J by 1 base, with 3 bases of the junction left unmatched. Germline V gene lookup returns CDR1 MDHEN and CDR2 SYDVKM. The CDR3 totals 13 residues. The CDR3: CASTSGGSYEQYF. The CDR3 DNA sequence: TGTGCCAGCACTTCGGGGGGGTCCTACGAGCAGTACTTC.

This clone was seen a handful of times. The chain combines TRBV19 with TRBJ2-1; D perhaps matches TRBD1 (5 bases). In germline, CDR1 is LNHDA, CDR2 SQIVND (reference sequence). V lost 4 bases and J 2 bases, leaving 9 bases between the germline ends. CDR3 length equals 14 residues. The CDR3 spells CASSTAGTYNEQFF. The CDR3 DNA reads TGTGCCAGTAGTACGGCAGGGACCTACAATGAGCAGTTCTTC.

This clone came up a few times. The J gene is TRBJ2-3, the V gene TRBV5-1; 9 bases agree with TRBD2. Germline values: CDR1 SGHRS, CDR2 YFSETQ. Trimming cost V 4 bases and J 4 bases; bases outside gene matches: 13. This CDR3 is 17 amino acids long. The CDR3 coding sequence is TGCGCCAGCAGCGTGGGGTTAGCGGGAGATCTCGCAGATACGCAGTATTTT. Its translation: CASSVGLAGDLADTQYF.

This rearrangement joins TRBV14 to TRBJ1-1, with D possibly TRBD1 on 6 matching bases. Germline loops: CDR1 SGHDN, CDR2 FVKESK. V lost 3 bases to trimming and J lost 1 base, with 9 bases between them. The CDR3 has 14 residues. CDR3 loop: CASSHRQENTEAFF. In nucleotides, the CDR3 is TGTGCCAGCAGCCATCGACAGGAGAACACTGAAGCTTTCTTT.

V is TRBV28 and J is TRBJ1-2, with D uncertain. Trimming pared 3 bases from V and 3 bases from J, leaving 8 bases between. CDR1 and CDR2 (germline): MDHEN, SYDVKM. The CDR3 length is 13 residues. The CDR3 nucleotides are TGTGCCAGCAGTTTCTTCCAGGACTATGGCTACACCTTC. As protein: CASSFFQDYGYTF.

The chain employs TRBV5-4 and TRBJ2-5; D gene uncertain. The CDR3 totals 13 residues. Germline CDR1 and CDR2: SGHNT and YYREEE (reference sequence). V was clipped by 1 base and J by 5 bases, with 9 bases between them. In DNA, the CDR3 is TGTGCCAGCAGCTTGTATCTCTCGGAGACCCAGTACTTC. Translation gives CASSLYLSETQYF.

The CDR3 loop reads CASSIEGQANTEAFF. In DNA, the CDR3 is TGTGCCAGTAGTATAGAGGGGCAGGCCAACACTGAAGCTTTCTTT. This chain connects TRBV19 to TRBJ1-1, with a weak D call TRBD1 (5 bases). Germline CDR1 reads LNHDA; CDR2 reads SQIVND (reference sequence). Trimming cost V 0 bases and J 2 bases, with 10 bases left between them. The CDR3 has 15 residues.

This clone was found a few times. The rearrangement joins TRBV11-1 to TRBJ2-7; 8 bases map to TRBD2. The germline CDR1 and CDR2 sequences are SGHAT and FQDESV (reference sequence). V shed 5 bases and J 3 bases; nucleotides not matched to a gene: 12. The CDR3 length is 16 residues. As DNA, the CDR3 is TGTGCCAGCAGCCTCGGACTAGCAGGGTTCAGCTACGAGCAGTACTTC. This encodes CASSLGLAGFSYEQYF. Based on the CDR3 plus reference TRBV11-1 and TRBJ2-7, the full variable domain is EAEVAQSPRYKITEKSQAVAFWCDPISGHATLYWYRQILGQGPELLVQFQDESVVDDSQLPKDRFSAERLKGVDSTLKIQPAELGDSAMYLCASSLGLAGFSYEQYFGPGTRLTVT.